This T cell receptor beta chain was observed in a study of CD8+ T cells in alopecia areata. Study-wide context: A regimen of oral tofacitinib, 5 to 10 mg twice daily, was given to treated patients.

Remarks on this clone: The sample holds other DNA sequences that translate to the same CDR3.

Treatment: oral pan-JAK inhibitor, 5-10 mg twice daily. PBMCs yielded sorted CD4+ and CD8+ T cells. In germline, CDR1 is SQVTM, CDR2 ANQGSEA. With 4 bases clipped from V and 4 bases from J, the junction kept 5 bases outside the gene matches. The CDR3 loop spans 13 amino acids. RNA was isolated and reverse transcribed to cDNA, the sequencing template. Sequenced by immunoSEQ multiplex PCR; TCRdb stores in-frame clones only, minus some. The sample consists of some 180,000 clones, about 47% of them appearing once. The gene calls are TRBV29-1 and TRBJ2-7; TRBD1 aligns across 9 bases. The sample consisted of CD8+ T cells sorted from blood, taken at week 52, from a patient treated with tofacitinib. This clonotype was obtained from a human donor with alopecia areata. The CDR3: CSVVGTGSYEQYF. The CDR3 coding sequence is TGCAGCGTTGTGGGGACAGGGTCTTACGAGCAGTACTTC.